This TCR beta chain originates from a study of blood T cell repertoires in COVID-19. Study as a whole: From the United States, Italy and Spain came samples of acute and convalescent COVID-19. Nucleic acid was either cDNA or gDNA, and it came from T cells, B-cell-depleted T cells, or PBMCs.

Source study methods: Reference gene primers were amplified, and this amplification served to estimate nucleated cell counts. TCRdb's table, derived via immunoSEQ multiplex PCR, lists solely in-frame clones and lacks some. V and J calls and clone size follow that table, whereas D and trimming were derived from the DNA. The top ten hold about 5% of the sample, which has 95,000 to 110,000 clones, 82% seen once. Unmatched junction bases numbered 2, after V lost 2 bases and J lost 4 bases. Germline values: CDR1 MNHEY, CDR2 SVGAGI. This CDR3 has 15 amino acids. The sequenced sample consisted of peripheral blood. The TCR originated in a man in his sixties with acute or convalescent COVID-19. The V call is TRBV6-5, the J call TRBJ1-6; 7 nucleotides align to TRBD1. CDR3 nucleotide sequence: TGTGCCAGCAGTTACGACAGGGAATATAATTCACCCCTCCACTTT. This sequence encodes CASSYDREYNSPLHF.